The 15 T cell receptor beta chains presented below share a single source sample, sequenced in a study of cytomegalovirus exposure and HLA in healthy donors. Libraries were prepared by immunoSEQ multiplex PCR; TCRdb keeps only in-frame clonotypes and omits some of them. The sample has 110,000 or so clones; about 85% are singletons. Sequencing was performed on PBMCs. Receptor source: a woman aged 18-29 years in good health and CMV-seronegative.

The V and J genes are TRBV30 and TRBJ2-7; unclear D gene. The CDR3 runs to 14 residues. Between the trimmed V and J ends, which lost 1 base and 3 bases, there was a span of 13 bases. Germline V gene lookup returns CDR1 GTSNPN and CDR2 SVGIG (reference sequence). This chain's CDR3 is CAWSGQAGYYEQYF. The CDR3 DNA sequence: TGTGCCTGGAGTGGTCAGGCCGGTTACTACGAGCAGTACTTC.

The chain recombines TRBV29-1 with TRBJ2-2; 12 bases match TRBD1. J lost 4 bases, V lost 5 bases, and 5 bases had no gene match. CDR1 is SQVTM, CDR2 ANQGSEA, per germline. This CDR3 region has 15 residues. DNA of the CDR3: TGCAGCGTTAAACCGGGACAGGGGGCCACCGGGGAGCTGTTTTTT. Encoded protein: CSVKPGQGATGELFF.

The chain recombines TRBV28 with TRBJ2-7, with 11 bases identical to TRBD1. Trimming cost V 7 bases and J 6 bases; bases outside gene matches: 11. This CDR3 has 15 amino acids. Germline V gene sequence: CDR1 MDHEN, CDR2 SYDVKM. CDR3 protein: CASNPDRDRGSEQYF. The CDR3 DNA sequence: TGTGCCAGCAACCCGGACCGGGACAGGGGGTCCGAGCAGTACTTC.

The chain has TRBV6-5 and TRBJ1-1; 9 positions agree with TRBD1. Germline V gene lookup returns CDR1 MNHEY and CDR2 SVGAGI. The CDR3 sequence is 15 residues long. With V trimmed by 5 bases and J by 6 bases, 10 bases remained unmatched. This CDR3 is CASSGTGNLGPEAFF. The CDR3 coding sequence is TGTGCCAGCAGTGGGACAGGGAACTTGGGCCCTGAAGCTTTCTTT.

The V gene is TRBV27, the J gene TRBJ2-7; TRBD1 is a possible D gene (5 bases). Germline lookup yields CDR1 MNHEY and CDR2 SMNVEV (reference sequence). This CDR3 contains 14 residues. V was clipped by 5 bases and J by 3 bases, with 14 bases between them. The CDR3 is CASSPKTENYEQYF. For the CDR3, the DNA is TGTGCCAGCAGTCCCAAGACAGAAAACTACGAGCAGTACTTC.

This chain uses TRBV13 with TRBJ2-2, with 8 bases fitting TRBD2. Trimming removed 3 bases from V and 7 bases from J; junction bases left unmatched: 4. The CDR3 has 14 residues. CDR1 and CDR2 from the germline V gene are PRHDT and FYEKMQ (reference sequence). The chain's CDR3 is CASSLGTRVGELFF. CDR3 bases: TGTGCCAGCAGCTTGGGGACTAGGGTCGGGGAGCTGTTTTTT.

V usage is TRBV28 and J usage is TRBJ2-3; TRBD1 is a possible D gene (7 bases). Per germline, CDR1 MDHEN and CDR2 SYDVKM. The CDR3 is 15 amino acids. V lost 5 bases and J 2 bases, leaving 14 bases between the germline ends. The CDR3 DNA sequence: TGTGCCAGCAGTGGAGGGACAGCTGACACAGATACGCAGTATTTT. Translated, it gives CASSGGTADTDTQYF.

A few counts support this clone. The V and J genes are TRBV5-6 and TRBJ2-5; TRBD2 might be the D (7 bases). CDR3 length equals 16 residues. V lost 4 bases to trimming and J lost 2 bases, with 18 bases between them. The germline gives CDR1 SGHDT, CDR2 YYEEEE. CDR3 in amino acids: CASSVPRGAYQETQYF. Written as DNA, the CDR3 is TGTGCCAGCAGCGTACCCCGGGGGGCCTATCAAGAGACCCAGTACTTC. Combining the CDR3 with reference TRBV5-6 and TRBJ2-5 gives the whole variable domain DAGVTQSPTHLIKTRGQQVTLRCSPKSGHDTVSWYQQALGQGPQFIFQYYEEEERQRGNFPDRFSGHQFPNYSSELNVNALLLGDSALYLCASSVPRGAYQETQYFGPGTRLLVL.

This chain uses TRBV5-8 with TRBJ2-2; the D is unclear. CDR3 length equals 16 residues. V was shortened by 0 bases and J by 7 bases, with 16 bases between the two germline ends. Germline-derived CDR1 and CDR2 are SGHTS and YDEGEE. CDR3 region: CASSLDGVVGNGELFF. The DNA for the CDR3 is TGTGCCAGCAGCTTGGACGGAGTTGTAGGAAACGGGGAGCTGTTTTTT.

This chain connects TRBV7-9 to TRBJ2-5; perhaps TRBD1 as D (6 bases). The germline CDR1 and CDR2 sequences are SEHNR and FQNEAQ (reference sequence). V dropped 5 bases and J dropped 5 bases, with 27 bases sitting between them. The CDR3 totals 18 residues. CDR3 region: CASSNTGKGRQGSETQYF. DNA of the CDR3: TGTGCCAGCAGCAATACTGGGAAGGGCAGGCAGGGGTCTGAGACCCAGTACTTC.

The J gene is TRBJ2-3, the V gene TRBV28, with TRBD1 as a possible D gene (5 bases). The CDR3 has 11 amino acids. Trimming removed 6 bases from V and 6 bases from J, with 7 bases in between. Germline CDR1 and CDR2: MDHEN and SYDVKM. CDR3 loop: CASRRQDTQYF. The CDR3 DNA follows: TGTGCCAGCAGGCGACAGGATACGCAGTATTTT.

J is TRBJ2-1 and V is TRBV7-2; D gene unclear. Germline V gene lookup returns CDR1 SGHTA and CDR2 FQGNSA. Trimming removed 1 base at V and 0 bases at J, with 7 bases between. The CDR3 runs to 15 residues. CDR3 sequence (DNA): TGTGCCAGCAGCTTAGGACAAGGCTCCTACAATGAGCAGTTCTTC. Translated, it gives CASSLGQGSYNEQFF.

This clone appeared a few times. V and J are TRBV29-1 and TRBJ1-1, with 8 bases lining up with TRBD1. This CDR3 has 14 residues. Looked up from germline, CDR1 is SQVTM and CDR2 is ANQGSEA. Trimming removed 7 bases from V and 9 bases from J; junction bases left unmatched: 16. CDR3 nucleotides: TGCAGCGGACTGGGAAAATCGGGGACAGGCAAAGCTTTCTTT. As protein: CSGLGKSGTGKAFF.

This clone was detected only a few times. The genes are TRBV1 and TRBJ1-4; the D call of TRBD1 is as the table states it, not checked on the DNA. TRBV1 is shown as a pseudogene. The CDR3 contains 15 residues. CDR3 coding DNA: TGCACCAGCAGCCAAGATAACAGGTTGTATGAAAAACTGTTTTTT. Translated, it gives CTSSQDNRLYEKLFF.

The rearrangement uses TRBV5-4 and TRBJ1-1; a weak D match, TRBD1 (5 bases). This CDR3 has 16 amino acids. V lost 4 bases and J lost 0, with 16 bases in between. Per the germline V gene, CDR1 is SGHNT and CDR2 is YYREEE (reference sequence). The CDR3 loop reads CASSVKLGGMNTEAFF. Here the CDR3 DNA reads TGTGCCAGCAGCGTAAAACTGGGGGGTATGAACACTGAAGCTTTCTTT.